The following is a T cell receptor (beta chain) sequence with its context. These data come from a study of T cells after yellow fever vaccination. This CDR3 comprises 15 residues. Trimming cost V 6 bases and J 3 bases, with 17 bases left between them. TCRdb called the 5' RACE reads again in MiXCR, with one record for every CDR3 protein. The repertoire consists of 100,000 to 150,000 distinct CDR3 sequences, with about 16% occurring once and the leading ten covering roughly 47%. The chain recombines TRBV12-3 or TRBV12-4 with TRBJ1-2; possibly TRBD1 for D (5 bases). The source material was CD8+ T cells sorted from PBMCs, sampled 5 days after the yellow fever booster vaccination. The sequence derives from a man between 18 and 29 years old who received the YFV17D yellow fever vaccine. Here the CDR3 DNA reads TGTGCCAGCAGCCCAAAGGGACTCAAGGACTATGGCTACACCTTC. This gives the protein CASSPKGLKDYGYTF.